This T cell receptor beta chain is drawn from a study of cytomegalovirus exposure and HLA in healthy donors. The PCR had 60 Vbeta and 13 Jbeta primers. The protocol was immunoSEQ multiplex PCR, while the TCRdb copy is restricted to in-frame clones and leaves out a portion. The data show 150,000 to 200,000 clones, approximately 80% seen once. The count of this clone is one. The antigen is undetermined. J lost 4 bases, V lost 1 base, and 3 bases had no gene match. Germline CDR1 is SGHAT and CDR2 is FQNNGV. CDR3 length: 15 amino acids. Study-level findings and limits: Versus the approximately 720-donor mean, an Asian-associated ancestry cluster reportedly showed fewer N-insertions in a later analysis. According to the study, around 180 TCR beta chains were cytomegalovirus-associated. With DRB1 most and HLA-C fewest, TCR association rates differed between HLA loci in a later analysis.

Healthy bone marrow donors supplied every sample. This sequence originates from a woman aged 18-30 years in good health and CMV-seropositive. The rearrangement uses TRBV11-2 and TRBJ2-3, with 9 bases that match TRBD2. Sequenced input: PBMCs. CDR3 residues: CASSLGGGAPDTQYF. CDR3 in DNA: TGTGCCAGCAGCTTAGGCGGGGGGGCTCCAGATACGCAGTATTTT. The entire variable domain, with the rest obtained from reference TRBV11-2 and TRBJ2-3, is as follows: EAGVAQSPRYKIIEKRQSVAFWCNPISGHATLYWYQQILGQGPKLLIQFQNNGVVDDSQLPKDRFSAERLKGVDSTLKIQPAKLEDSAVYLCASSLGGGAPDTQYFGPGTRLTVL.